This T cell receptor (beta chain) was profiled in a study of T cell responses to AZD1222 COVID-19 vaccine. Points from the study as a whole: Donors skewed white British and female; clonal diversity was possibly underestimated. Spike-spanning, vaccine-associated CD4 TCRs were dominant at 160-218 and 743-854.

Here immunoSEQ multiplex PCR was the method, and the copy in TCRdb shows in-frame clones only, minus some. The table shows about 150,000 clones, with 86% occurring only once. The germline V gene has CDR1 SNHLY and CDR2 FYNNEI. CDR3 length: 14 amino acids. Trimming left V 7 bases short and J 0 bases short, with 13 bases between. A note on this clone: Its antigen is currently unknown.

V and J are TRBV2 and TRBJ2-7; D perhaps matches TRBD1 (6 bases). The material sequenced was peripheral blood, taken on day 0 of MenACWY control vaccination. The sequence derives from an adult in good health. CDR3 DNA: TGTGCCAGCAAGCCCGGGACATACTCCTACGAGCAGTACTTC. Its translation: CASKPGTYSYEQYF.